These 26 T cell receptor beta chains share one sample of origin, sequenced in a study of OX40 agonist ivuxolimab in advanced cancers. Sequencing was performed with immunoSEQ multiplex PCR; in TCRdb, only in-frame clones are kept and a portion is missing. The sample lists some 15,000 clones; approximately 80% were seen once. The sequencing used CD4+ or CD8+ T cells sorted from blood, collected in a trial of the OX40 agonist ivuxolimab. These TCRs come from an adult with an advanced solid tumor such as melanoma, head and neck, liver or kidney cancer.

This clone showed up just once. V is TRBV19 and J is TRBJ1-2; 8 bases are shared with TRBD1. Trimming cost V 10 bases and J 9 bases; bases outside gene matches: 4. The CDR3 loop spans 10 amino acids. Germline loops: CDR1 LNHDA, CDR2 SQIVND (reference sequence). The CDR3 bases are TGTGCCACTGGACAGGGTAGCTACACCTTC. As protein: CATGQGSYTF.

This sequence joins TRBV9 and TRBJ1-2; possibly TRBD1 for D (5 bases). Germline CDR1 and CDR2: SGDLS and YYNGEE. Between the trimmed V and J ends, which lost 0 bases and 7 bases, there was a span of 10 bases. This CDR3 is 13 amino acids long. The CDR3 DNA follows: TGTGCCAGCAGCGTAGCTGGGGGAAGTGGCTACACCTTC. Amino acid sequence: CASSVAGGSGYTF.

The chain recombines TRBV11-2 with TRBJ1-1; no firm D call. V was clipped by 2 bases and J by 2 bases, with 15 bases between them. The CDR3 consists of 16 residues. Germline values: CDR1 SGHAT, CDR2 FQNNGV. The CDR3 DNA sequence: TGTGCCAGCAGCTTATGGGCAGGAGGATCTAACACTGAAGCTTTCTTT. Amino acid sequence: CASSLWAGGSNTEAFF.

The sample holds a few counts of this clone. CDR3 loop: CSVELPPEQFF. Written as DNA, the CDR3 is TGCAGCGTTGAATTGCCACCCGAGCAGTTCTTC. The rearrangement joins TRBV29-1 to TRBJ2-1; no clear D gene. The CDR3 covers 11 residues. With 2 bases removed from V and 10 bases from J, the gap between germline ends came to 9 bases. From germline, CDR1 is SQVTM and CDR2 ANQGSEA.

This sequence joins TRBV27 and TRBJ2-7; D unclear. Between the trimmed V and J ends, which lost 2 bases and 3 bases, there was a span of 14 bases. Germline loops: CDR1 MNHEY, CDR2 SMNVEV (reference sequence). CDR3 length equals 15 residues. The DNA of the CDR3 is TGTGCCAGCAGTTTACCCTACAGACCTCTCTACGAGCAGTACTTC. This codes for CASSLPYRPLYEQYF.

The chain links TRBV7-9 to TRBJ1-1; D unresolved. V dropped 5 bases and J dropped 7 bases, with 11 bases sitting between them. Per germline, CDR1 SEHNR and CDR2 FQNEAQ (reference sequence). CDR3 length: 12 amino acids. The CDR3 loop is CASSRHPNEAFF. CDR3 bases: TGTGCCAGCAGCCGACACCCGAATGAAGCTTTCTTT.

This sequence joins TRBV29-1 and TRBJ2-1; TRBD1 matches at 7 bases. V gave up 3 bases and J gave up 0 bases; unmatched junction bases: 5. The CDR3 is 15 amino acids. CDR1 is SQVTM, CDR2 ANQGSEA, per germline. The CDR3 here is CSVDVQGDSYNEQFF. The CDR3 DNA follows: TGCAGCGTTGATGTCCAGGGGGACTCCTACAATGAGCAGTTCTTC.

The chain links TRBV5-1 to TRBJ1-2; D not certain. Trimming cost V 0 bases and J 4 bases, with 13 bases left between them. CDR1 and CDR2 from the germline V gene are SGHRS and YFSETQ. The CDR3 extends over 15 amino acids. In nucleotides, the CDR3 is TGCGCCAGCAGCTTGGCCGGAGCAGGAACCTATGGCTACACCTTC. The encoded protein is CASSLAGAGTYGYTF. The full variable domain, rest sourced from reference TRBV5-1 and TRBJ1-2, is KAGVTQTPRYLIKTRGQQVTLSCSPISGHRSVSWYQQTPGQGLQFLFEYFSETQRNKGNFPGRFSGRQFSNSRSEMNVSTLELGDSALYLCASSLAGAGTYGYTFGSGTRLTVV.

The chain recombines TRBV5-4 with TRBJ2-7, with TRBD1 matching 7 bases. J was trimmed by 1 base and V by 5 bases; bases with no gene match: 6. Looked up from germline, CDR1 is SGHNT and CDR2 is YYREEE (reference sequence). The CDR3 loop spans 14 amino acids. The CDR3 DNA sequence: TGTGCCAGCAGTAAAACAGGGGAATCCTACGAGCAGTACTTC. It is translated as CASSKTGESYEQYF.

Written as DNA, the CDR3 is TGTGCCAGCAGCTTAGATAACAGGGACGAGCAGTACTTC. It codes for CASSLDNRDEQYF. The chain couples TRBV7-9 to TRBJ2-7; possible D gene TRBD1, 6 bases. Germline V lookup: CDR1 SEHNR, CDR2 FQNEAQ (reference sequence). CDR3 length: 13 amino acids. Trimming took off 1 base at V and 5 bases at J, with 9 bases between the two ends. Drawing the rest from reference TRBV7-9 and TRBJ2-7, the complete variable domain is DTGVSQNPRHKITKRGQNVTFRCDPISEHNRLYWYRQTLGQGPEFLTYFQNEAQLEKSRLLSDRFSAERPKGSFSTLEIQRTEQGDSAMYLCASSLDNRDEQYFGPGTRLTVT.

Only a few counts were recorded for this clone. The J gene is TRBJ1-6, the V gene TRBV2; D might be TRBD1 (5 bases). Germline loops: CDR1 SNHLY, CDR2 FYNNEI. This CDR3 comprises 10 residues. V dropped 7 bases and J dropped 14 bases, with 9 bases sitting between them. The DNA for the CDR3 is TGTGCCAGCATGGGACCGACCCTCCACTTT. It encodes CASMGPTLHF.

The V call is TRBV7-2, the J call TRBJ2-3, with a weak D call TRBD2 (5 bases). V was pared by 7 bases and J by 2 bases, with 13 bases between. Per germline, CDR1 SGHTA and CDR2 FQGNSA. This CDR3 is built from 14 residues. CDR3 DNA: TGTGCCAGCAACGGGGTTGGTCCCACAGATACGCAGTATTTT. Amino acid sequence: CASNGVGPTDTQYF.

The chain couples TRBV5-1 to TRBJ1-2; TRBD1 matches 7 bases. After removal of 5 bases from V and 4 bases from J, the junction contained 8 bases not matched to a gene. The length of the CDR3 is 14 residues. Germline CDR1 SGHRS, CDR2 YFSETQ. The DNA of the CDR3 is TGCGCCAGCAGTTCGGAGTCAGGGGGCTATGGCTACACCTTC. It translates to CASSSESGGYGYTF.

This chain uses TRBV6-6 with TRBJ2-7; perhaps TRBD2 as D (5 bases). Germline loops: CDR1 MNHNY, CDR2 SVGAGI (reference sequence). The V end lost 2 bases, the J end lost 7 bases, and 6 bases lay between the germline ends. The CDR3 has 11 residues. In nucleotides, the CDR3 is TGTGCCAGCAGTTACACGGGGGAGCAGTACTTC. This translates into CASSYTGEQYF.

The CDR3 region is CASSFGTGYGYTF. Here the CDR3 DNA reads TGTGCCAGCAGCTTTGGGACGGGCTATGGCTACACCTTC. This sequence joins TRBV5-4 and TRBJ1-2, with a possible D match to TRBD1 (5 bases). Germline lookup yields CDR1 SGHNT and CDR2 YYREEE (reference sequence). V lost 2 bases and J lost 4, with 9 bases in between. The CDR3 extends over 13 amino acids.

The chain combines TRBV5-1 with TRBJ2-7, with no clear D. Trimming cost V 0 bases and J 2 bases, with 3 bases left between them. This CDR3 has 12 residues. Germline V CDR1 and CDR2: SGHRS, YFSETQ. CDR3 sequence (DNA): TGCGCCAGCAGCTTGGGGGCCTACGAGCAGTACTTC. Residues: CASSLGAYEQYF.

This chain links TRBV6-5 with TRBJ1-1; D ambiguous. The length of the CDR3 is 15 residues. V shed 4 bases and J shed 1 base, with 13 bases lying between them. Germline V gives CDR1 MNHEY, CDR2 SVGAGI. The chain's CDR3 is CASSLPNEGNTEAFF. In DNA, the CDR3 is TGTGCCAGCAGTTTACCGAATGAGGGGAACACTGAAGCTTTCTTT.

This CDR3 is CASSLTHSYEQYF. For the CDR3, the DNA is TGTGCCAGCAGCTTAACGCATTCCTACGAGCAGTACTTC. The chain combines TRBV9 with TRBJ2-7; D unresolved. Germline CDR1 and CDR2: SGDLS and YYNGEE. The V and J ends lost 4 bases and 1 base respectively, with 9 bases between them. The CDR3 spans 13 residues.

The chain recombines TRBV14 with TRBJ2-5, with 8 bases aligning to TRBD1. The end of the DNA is better explained by TRBJ2-7, so the J call may be wrong. This CDR3 comprises 18 residues. The V gene's germline CDR1 is SGHDN and CDR2 FVKESK. This CDR3 reads CASSTIPVGTGHSYEQYF. The CDR3 DNA follows: TGTGCCAGCAGCACCATCCCAGTCGGGACAGGTCATTCCTACGAGCAGTACTTC.

This clone turned up a few times. The chain carries TRBV19 and TRBJ1-4, with D perhaps TRBD1 (5 bases). V shed 3 bases and J shed 0 bases, with 11 bases lying between them. The CDR3 consists of 16 residues. Germline V gives CDR1 LNHDA, CDR2 SQIVND (reference sequence). CDR3 residues: CASSMGPLPTNEKLFF. CDR3 DNA: TGTGCCAGTAGTATGGGACCATTACCAACTAATGAAAAACTGTTTTTT.

The chain uses TRBV19 and TRBJ1-5; TRBD1 matches at 9 bases. J gave up 7 bases and V 6 bases, and 10 bases lay outside the gene matches. Germline CDR1 LNHDA, CDR2 SQIVND (reference sequence). There are 15 residues in the CDR3. The CDR3 DNA reads as TGTGCCAGTAGGGTACCGGGACAGGGATTACAGCCCCAGCATTTT. Its protein product is CASRVPGQGLQPQHF.

This clone was picked up one time. The V and J genes are TRBV4-2 and TRBJ1-5, with D maybe TRBD1 (5 bases). The CDR3 is 17 amino acids. Germline V gives CDR1 LGHNA, CDR2 YNFKEQ. V was trimmed by 1 base and J by 2 bases, leaving 15 bases between them. The CDR3 DNA sequence: TGTGCCAGCAGCCAAGTGACGGCCCCGGGGCGCAATCAGCCCCAGCATTTT. It encodes CASSQVTAPGRNQPQHF.

The gene calls are TRBV28 and TRBJ2-3, with 8 bases matching TRBD1. CDR1 and CDR2 from the germline V gene are MDHEN and SYDVKM. This CDR3 contains 16 residues. Trimming removed 2 bases from V and 0 bases from J; junction bases left unmatched: 4. DNA of the CDR3: TGTGCCAGCAGTTTAGGACAGGGATTTAGCACAGATACGCAGTATTTT. Translating gives CASSLGQGFSTDTQYF.

This clone appeared a few times. This chain uses TRBV28 with TRBJ1-5, with 8 bases that match TRBD1. Losses at the gene ends were 5 bases for V and 2 bases for J; bases not matched to a gene: 5. The germline CDR1 and CDR2 sequences are MDHEN and SYDVKM. The CDR3 extends over 15 amino acids. CDR3 loop: CASSDRGTGNQPQHF. For the CDR3, the DNA is TGTGCCAGCAGTGACAGGGGTACGGGCAATCAGCCCCAGCATTTT.

V usage is TRBV7-9 and J usage is TRBJ1-5; D might be TRBD1 (5 bases). The CDR3 runs 13 residues. The V and J ends lost 3 bases and 5 bases respectively, with 8 bases between them. In germline, CDR1 is SEHNR, CDR2 FQNEAQ (reference sequence). The CDR3 DNA reads as TGTGCCAGCAGCTTTGGGACCTATCAGCCCCAGCATTTT. The encoded protein is CASSFGTYQPQHF.

The V and J genes are TRBV6-5 and TRBJ2-7; TRBD1 matches at 10 bases. The V gene end was trimmed by 4 bases and the J gene end by 2 bases; junction bases not matched to a gene: 2. Germline values: CDR1 MNHEY, CDR2 SVGAGI. The CDR3 loop spans 14 amino acids. CDR3 in DNA: TGTGCCAGCAGTTTCGACAGGGGGCCCTACGAGCAGTACTTC. Its translation: CASSFDRGPYEQYF.